Here is one T cell receptor (beta chain) with its context. This CDR3 region has 14 residues. The germline V and J ends were trimmed by 2 bases and 0 bases, with 10 bases remaining between them. Germline CDR1 reads GTSNPN; CDR2 reads SVGIG (reference sequence). This entry comes from a study of blood T cell repertoires in COVID-19. The data were produced by immunoSEQ multiplex PCR, yet TCRdb's version contains in-frame clones alone and is incomplete. The sample has fewer than 650,000 clones, roughly nine tenths seen once. Sequencing used peripheral blood. This receptor was obtained from a woman aged 45-59 years with COVID-19, enrolled during active disease. The chain is built from TRBV30 and TRBJ1-1; unclear D gene. The CDR3 loop is CAWSRRTMNTEAFF. The CDR3 region has the DNA TGTGCCTGGAGTCGTCGGACTATGAACACTGAAGCTTTCTTT.